The present T cell receptor (beta chain) was sequenced within a study of blood T cell repertoires in COVID-19. Trimming took 0 bases from V and 5 from J, leaving 7 bases between them. The CDR3 loop spans 13 amino acids. Looked up from germline, CDR1 is MNHEY and CDR2 is SVGAGI. In this sample, this clone turned up once. Repertoires were generated with immunoSEQ multiplex PCR, while TCRdb's copy carries only in-frame clones and drops some. Of about 210,000 clones in the sample, around four fifths were seen once. The sample comprised peripheral blood. The rearrangement links TRBV6-5 to TRBJ1-2, with D unresolved. The clonotype originates from a man aged 60 to 75 with COVID-19, enrolled during active disease. The CDR3 sequence: CASSYSTEYGYTF. For the CDR3, the DNA is TGTGCCAGCAGTTACTCGACGGAGTATGGCTACACCTTC.